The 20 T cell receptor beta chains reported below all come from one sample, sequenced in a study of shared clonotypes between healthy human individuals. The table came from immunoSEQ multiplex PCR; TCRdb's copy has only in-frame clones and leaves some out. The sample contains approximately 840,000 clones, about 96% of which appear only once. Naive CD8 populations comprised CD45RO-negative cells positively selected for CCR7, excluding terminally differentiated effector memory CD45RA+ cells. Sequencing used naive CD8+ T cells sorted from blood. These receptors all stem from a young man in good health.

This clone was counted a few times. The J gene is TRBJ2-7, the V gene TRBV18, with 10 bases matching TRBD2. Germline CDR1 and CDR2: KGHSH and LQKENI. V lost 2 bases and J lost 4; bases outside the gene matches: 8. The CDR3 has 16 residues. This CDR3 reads CASSPELAGATYEQYF. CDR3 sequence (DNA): TGTGCCAGCTCACCAGAGCTAGCGGGAGCCACTTACGAGCAGTACTTC.

The CDR3 nucleotides read TGTGCCACCGACGTCGGACAATTGGGTATCTTCTTC. It is translated as CATDVGQLGIFF. This chain links TRBV2 with TRBJ2-1; a weak D match, TRBD1 (5 bases). Germline values: CDR1 SNHLY, CDR2 FYNNEI. V lost 10 bases to trimming and J lost 16 bases, with 23 bases between them. CDR3 size: 12 residues.

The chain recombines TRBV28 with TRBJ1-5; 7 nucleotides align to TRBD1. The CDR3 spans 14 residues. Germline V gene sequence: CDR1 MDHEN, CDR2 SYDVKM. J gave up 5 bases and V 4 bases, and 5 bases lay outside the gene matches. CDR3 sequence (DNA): TGTGCCAGCAGTTCTGACAGGGAACATCAGCCCCAGCATTTT. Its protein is CASSSDREHQPQHF.

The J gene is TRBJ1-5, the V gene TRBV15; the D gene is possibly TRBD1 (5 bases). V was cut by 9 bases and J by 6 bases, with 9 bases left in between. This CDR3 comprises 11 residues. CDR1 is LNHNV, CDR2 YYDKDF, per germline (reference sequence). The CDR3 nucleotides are TGTGCCACGGGGAGGGGTCAGCCCCAGCATTTT. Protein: CATGRGQPQHF.

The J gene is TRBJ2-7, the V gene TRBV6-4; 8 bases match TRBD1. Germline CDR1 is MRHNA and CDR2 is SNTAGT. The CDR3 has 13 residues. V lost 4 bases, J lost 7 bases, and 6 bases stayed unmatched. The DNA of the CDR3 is TGTGCCAGCAGTGCAGACAGGGGTCGGGAGCAGTACTTC. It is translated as CASSADRGREQYF.

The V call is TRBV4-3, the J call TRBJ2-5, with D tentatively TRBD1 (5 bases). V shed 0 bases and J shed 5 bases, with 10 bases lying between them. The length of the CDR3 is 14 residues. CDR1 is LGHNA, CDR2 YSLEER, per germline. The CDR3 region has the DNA TGCGCCAGCAGCCAAGATGCAGGGATGGAGACCCAGTACTTC. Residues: CASSQDAGMETQYF.

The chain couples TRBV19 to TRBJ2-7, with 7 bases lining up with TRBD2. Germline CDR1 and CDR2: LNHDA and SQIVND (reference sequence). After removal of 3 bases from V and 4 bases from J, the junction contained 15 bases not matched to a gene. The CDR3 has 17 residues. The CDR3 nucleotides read TGTGCCAGTAGTATTCCCGACAGCAGCGGGAAGGGGTACGAGCAGTACTTC. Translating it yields CASSIPDSSGKGYEQYF.

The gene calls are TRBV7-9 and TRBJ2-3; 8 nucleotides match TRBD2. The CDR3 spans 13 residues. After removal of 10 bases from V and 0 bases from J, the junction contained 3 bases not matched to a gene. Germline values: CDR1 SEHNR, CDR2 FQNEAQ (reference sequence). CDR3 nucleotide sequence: TGTGCCACAGCTAGCGGGAGCACAGATACGCAGTATTTT. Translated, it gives CATASGSTDTQYF.

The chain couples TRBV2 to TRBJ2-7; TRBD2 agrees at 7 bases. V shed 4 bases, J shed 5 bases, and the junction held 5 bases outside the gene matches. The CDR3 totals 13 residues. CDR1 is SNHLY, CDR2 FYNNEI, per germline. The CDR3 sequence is CASSVVAGDEQYF. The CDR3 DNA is TGTGCCAGCAGTGTCGTTGCGGGAGACGAGCAGTACTTC.

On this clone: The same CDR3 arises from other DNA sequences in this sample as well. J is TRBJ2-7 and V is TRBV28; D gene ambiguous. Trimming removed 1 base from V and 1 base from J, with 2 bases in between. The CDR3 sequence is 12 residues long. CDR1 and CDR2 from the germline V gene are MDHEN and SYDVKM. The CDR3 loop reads CASSLLSYEQYF. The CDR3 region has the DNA TGTGCCAGCAGTTTATTATCCTACGAGCAGTACTTC.

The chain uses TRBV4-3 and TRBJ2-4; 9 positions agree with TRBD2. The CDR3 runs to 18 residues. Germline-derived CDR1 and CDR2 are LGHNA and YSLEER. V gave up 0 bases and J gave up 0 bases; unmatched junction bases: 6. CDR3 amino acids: CASSQDRAGGAAKNIQYF. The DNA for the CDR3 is TGCGCCAGCAGCCAAGATAGGGCGGGAGGGGCAGCCAAAAACATTCAGTACTTC.

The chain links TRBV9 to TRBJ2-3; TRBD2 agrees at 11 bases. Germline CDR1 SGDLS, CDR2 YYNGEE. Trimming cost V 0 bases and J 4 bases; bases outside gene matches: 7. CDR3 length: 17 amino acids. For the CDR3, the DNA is TGTGCCAGCAGCGTAGAAGGTAGCGGGAGGGATGCAGATACGCAGTATTTT. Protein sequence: CASSVEGSGRDADTQYF.

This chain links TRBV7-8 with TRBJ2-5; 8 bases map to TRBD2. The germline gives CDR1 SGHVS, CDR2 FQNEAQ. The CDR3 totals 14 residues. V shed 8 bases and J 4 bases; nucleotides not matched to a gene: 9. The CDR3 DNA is TGTGCCAGCCGGGTCGGGAGGGCCTCAGAGACCCAGTACTTC. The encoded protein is CASRVGRASETQYF.

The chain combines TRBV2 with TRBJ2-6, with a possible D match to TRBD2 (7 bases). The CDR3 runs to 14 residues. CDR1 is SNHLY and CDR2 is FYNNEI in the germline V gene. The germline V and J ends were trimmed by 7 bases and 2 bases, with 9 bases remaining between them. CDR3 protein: CASTRGPGANVLTF. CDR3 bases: TGTGCCAGCACGCGGGGGCCTGGGGCCAACGTCCTGACTTTC.

CDR3 region: CASSLAPGNQPQHF. For the CDR3, the DNA is TGTGCCAGCAGCTTGGCCCCCGGAAATCAGCCCCAGCATTTT. This chain uses TRBV5-5 with TRBJ1-5; D unclear. This CDR3 has 14 amino acids. V was cut by 0 bases and J by 4 bases, with 8 bases left in between. Germline V gives CDR1 SGHKS, CDR2 YYEKEE (reference sequence). The whole variable domain, filled in from reference TRBV5-5 and TRBJ1-5, reads DAGVTQSPTHLIKTRGQQVTLRCSPISGHKSVSWYQQVLGQGPQFIFQYYEKEERGRGNFPDRFSARQFPNYSSELNVNALLLGDSALYLCASSLAPGNQPQHFGDGTRLSIL.

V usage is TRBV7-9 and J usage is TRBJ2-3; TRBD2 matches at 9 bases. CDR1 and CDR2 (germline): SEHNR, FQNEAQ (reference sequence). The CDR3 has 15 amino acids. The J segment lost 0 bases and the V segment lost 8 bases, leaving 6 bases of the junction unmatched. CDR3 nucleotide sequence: TGTGCCAGCCACGAAGCGGGAGGAAGCACAGATACGCAGTATTTT. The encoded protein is CASHEAGGSTDTQYF.

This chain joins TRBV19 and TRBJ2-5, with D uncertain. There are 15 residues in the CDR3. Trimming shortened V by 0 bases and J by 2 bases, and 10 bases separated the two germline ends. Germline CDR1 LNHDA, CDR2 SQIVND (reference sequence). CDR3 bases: TGTGCCAGTAGTATAGATCCCGGCAGTCAAGAGACCCAGTACTTC. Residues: CASSIDPGSQETQYF.

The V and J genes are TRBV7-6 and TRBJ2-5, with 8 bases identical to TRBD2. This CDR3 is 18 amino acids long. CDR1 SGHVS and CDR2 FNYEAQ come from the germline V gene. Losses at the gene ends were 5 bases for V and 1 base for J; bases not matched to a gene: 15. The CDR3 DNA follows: TGTGCCAGCAGCCGACTACTAGCGGATAAGACGGGCCAAGAGACCCAGTACTTC. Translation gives CASSRLLADKTGQETQYF.

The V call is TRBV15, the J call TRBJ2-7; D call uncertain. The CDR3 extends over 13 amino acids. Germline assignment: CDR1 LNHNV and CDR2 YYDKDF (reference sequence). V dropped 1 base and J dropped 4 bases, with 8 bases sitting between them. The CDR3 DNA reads TGTGCCACCAGCAGAGCGAAAACATACGAGCAGTACTTC. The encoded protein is CATSRAKTYEQYF.

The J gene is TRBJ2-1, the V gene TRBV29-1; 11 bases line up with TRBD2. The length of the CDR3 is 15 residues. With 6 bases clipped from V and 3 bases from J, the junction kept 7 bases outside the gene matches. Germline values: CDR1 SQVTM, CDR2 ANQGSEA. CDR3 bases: TGCAGCGTGGCGACTAGCGGGACCTACTACAATGAGCAGTTCTTC. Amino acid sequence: CSVATSGTYYNEQFF.